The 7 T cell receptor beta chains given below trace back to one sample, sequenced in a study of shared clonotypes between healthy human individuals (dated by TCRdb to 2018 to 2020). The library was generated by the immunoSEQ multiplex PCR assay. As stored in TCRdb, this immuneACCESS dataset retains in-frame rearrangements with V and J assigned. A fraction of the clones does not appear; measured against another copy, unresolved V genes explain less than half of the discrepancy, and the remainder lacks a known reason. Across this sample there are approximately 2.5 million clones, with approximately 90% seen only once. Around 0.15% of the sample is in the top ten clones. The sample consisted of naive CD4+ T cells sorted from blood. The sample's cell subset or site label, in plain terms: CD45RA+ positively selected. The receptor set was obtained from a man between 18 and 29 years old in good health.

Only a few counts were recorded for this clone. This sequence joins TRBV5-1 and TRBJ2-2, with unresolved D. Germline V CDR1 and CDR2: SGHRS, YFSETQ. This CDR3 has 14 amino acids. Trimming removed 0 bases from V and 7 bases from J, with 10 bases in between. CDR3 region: CASSLASEGGELFF. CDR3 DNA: TGCGCCAGCAGCTTGGCGTCCGAAGGCGGGGAGCTGTTTTTT.

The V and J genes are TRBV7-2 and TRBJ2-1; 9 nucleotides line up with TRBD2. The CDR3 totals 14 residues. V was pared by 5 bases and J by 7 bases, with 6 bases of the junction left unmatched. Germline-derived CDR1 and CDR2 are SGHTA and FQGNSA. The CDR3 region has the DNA TGTGCCAGCAGCATCACTAGCGGGCGGAATGAGCAGTTCTTC. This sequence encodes CASSITSGRNEQFF.

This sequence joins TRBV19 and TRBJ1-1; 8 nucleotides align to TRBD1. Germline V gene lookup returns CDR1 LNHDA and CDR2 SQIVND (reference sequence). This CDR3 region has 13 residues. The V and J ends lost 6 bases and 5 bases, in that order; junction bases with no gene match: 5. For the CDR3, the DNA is TGTGCCAGTAGGCCAGGGGGCCGAACTGAAGCTTTCTTT. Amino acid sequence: CASRPGGRTEAFF.

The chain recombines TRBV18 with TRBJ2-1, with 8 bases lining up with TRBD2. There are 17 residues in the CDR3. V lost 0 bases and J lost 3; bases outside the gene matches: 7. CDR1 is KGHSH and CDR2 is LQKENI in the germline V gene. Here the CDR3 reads CASSPPTLTSGYNEQFF. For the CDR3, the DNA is TGTGCCAGCTCACCACCGACTCTAACTAGCGGCTACAATGAGCAGTTCTTC. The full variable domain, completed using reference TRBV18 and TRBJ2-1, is NAGVMQNPRHLVRRRGQEARLRCSPMKGHSHVYWYRQLPEEGLKFMVYLQKENIIDESGMPKERFSAEFPKEGPSILRIQQVVRGDSAAYFCASSPPTLTSGYNEQFFGPGTRLTVL.

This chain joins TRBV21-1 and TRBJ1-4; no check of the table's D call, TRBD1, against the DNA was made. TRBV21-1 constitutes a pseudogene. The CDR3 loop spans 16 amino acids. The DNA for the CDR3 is TGTGCCAGCAGCGGACCCAAGGGACAGGGTAATGAAAAACTGTTTTTT. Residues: CASSGPKGQGNEKLFF.

The CDR3 loop reads CSVDSQGASHGYTF. CDR3 in DNA: TGCAGCGTTGATTCACAGGGTGCTAGTCATGGCTACACCTTC. The chain employs TRBV29-1 and TRBJ1-2; D might be TRBD1 (6 bases). V was clipped by 3 bases and J by 6 bases, with 17 bases between them. Germline lookup yields CDR1 SQVTM and CDR2 ANQGSEA. This CDR3 comprises 14 residues.

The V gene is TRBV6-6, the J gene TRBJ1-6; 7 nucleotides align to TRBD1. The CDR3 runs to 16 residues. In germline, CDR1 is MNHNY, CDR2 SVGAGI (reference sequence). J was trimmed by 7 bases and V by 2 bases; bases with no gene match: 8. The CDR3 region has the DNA TGTGCCAGCAGTTACGACAACAGGGGCAGGAATTCACCCCTCCACTTT. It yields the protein CASSYDNRGRNSPLHF.